This TCR beta chain was identified during a study of molecular identifiers for immune sequencing clone quantification. V shed 0 bases and J shed 2 bases, with 17 bases lying between them. The CDR3 runs to 17 residues. CDR1 is GTSNPN, CDR2 SVGIG, per germline (reference sequence). The study, taken as a whole, reports: In naive cells, clones above 20 RNA copies held under 1% of molecules, whereas in effector cells they held over 97%.

This clonotype was counted ten times or more. Its specificity is unknown. Libraries of bulk TCR were made by previously described methods (with listed TCR primers). TCRdb redid the calling of the PCR reads with MiXCR, one entry per CDR3 protein. This table holds over 55,000 distinct CDR3 sequences, less than 20% found once. Sorting recovered naive CD8 T cells on a CD8+CD4-CCR7+CD45RA+ profile. V usage is TRBV30 and J usage is TRBJ2-1; D may be TRBD2 (6 bases). The clonotype comes from a human donor in good health. Some libraries in this study had Jurkat cell RNA spiked in. Input material: naive CD8+ T cells from blood, with Jurkat cell RNA spiked in. The sample's subset: FACS-sorted CD8+CD4-CCR7+CD45RA+ naive T cells. The DNA for the CDR3 is TGTGCCTGGAGTGTACGGTCTCTTGGCGGGGCCTACAATGAGCAGTTCTTC. Translation gives CAWSVRSLGGAYNEQFF.